The clone carrying this T cell receptor (beta chain) has a handful of counts. Its antigen is unidentified. A junction boundary mismatches the germline segment, possibly from a read error. The study, taken as a whole, reports: In terms of TCR gene usage, tumor memory CD4+ T cells clustered together with blood and lymph node memory CD4+ cells, as well as with lymph node naive CD4+ cells. The larger cohort examined one V-J beta rearrangement, not whole repertoires. Tumor-infiltrating Treg TCR alpha and beta sequences overlapped most with tumor naive CD4+ T cells, then blood naive.

Tregs were sorted as CD4+CD25+CD127-/low cells. Constant-region reverse primers amplified full-length variable regions, followed by semi-nested Nested Universal Primer A PCR. TCRdb reprocessed the 5' RACE reads via MiXCR and lists one record per CDR3 protein. Here the sample spans over 40,000 distinct CDR3 sequences, 22% being singletons. This CDR3 contains 15 residues. In germline, CDR1 is SSHAT, CDR2 FNYEAQ (reference sequence). Sequenced input: Tregs sorted from a lymph node. The sequence came from a female donor with breast cancer. The chain recombines TRBV7-7 with TRBJ2-3, with 14 positions matching TRBD2. This chain's CDR3 is CASSPGLAGVDTQYF. CDR3 DNA sequence: TGTGCTAGCAGCCCGGGACTAGCGGGAGTAGATACGCAGTATTTT. Complete variable domain (other parts from reference TRBV7-7 and TRBJ2-3): GAGVSQSPRYKVTKRGQDVTLRCDPISSHATLYWYQQALGQGPEFLTYFNYEAQPDKSGLPSDRFSAERPEGSISTLTIQRTEQRDSAMYRCASSPGLAGVDTQYFGPGTRLTVL.